These T cell receptor beta chains were read from a single sample in a study of shared clonotypes between healthy human individuals. TCRdb's copy holds only in-frame clones and misses some; the assay was immunoSEQ multiplex PCR. This sample has 630,000 or so clones, with nearly 98% found just once. The sample consisted of naive CD8+ T cells sorted from blood. All receptors derive from a man between 25 and 39 years old in good health. CDR3s include the opening cysteine and the closing phenylalanine or tryptophan. Fields, in order: J gene, D gene, V gene, CDR3 protein. The D gene is left open where the match is weak.

TRBJ2-7,TRBD1,TRBV5-1,CASSPRDRGEQYF
TRBJ1-1,NA,TRBV27,CASSLEFFSTEAFF
TRBJ2-7,NA,TRBV29-1,CSATPQSSYEQYF
TRBJ2-7,NA,TRBV15,CATSRDLGAYEQYF
TRBJ2-3,TRBD2,TRBV9,CASSVAGGHTQYF
TRBJ2-1,NA,TRBV9,CASGPLGEQFF
TRBJ2-1,NA,TRBV4-1,CASSQDGAESPEQFF
TRBJ1-1,TRBD1,TRBV19,CASSMGQGKHTEAFF
TRBJ1-2,TRBD1,TRBV6-5,CASSYSRQGSYGYTF
TRBJ1-5,TRBD1,TRBV6-5,CASSPTGASNQPQHF
TRBJ2-2,NA,TRBV9,CATSGRTGELFF
TRBJ1-1,NA,TRBV27,CASSLQGMNTEAFF
TRBJ2-7,NA,TRBV15,CATSRQGHYEQYF
TRBJ2-3,NA,TRBV15,CATSRGESLVWGTDTQYF
TRBJ2-7,TRBD2,TRBV29-1,CSVVGTSGNSYEQYF
TRBJ1-1,NA,TRBV10-2,CASTGGTEAFF
TRBJ2-7,NA,TRBV27,CASSSHFTGQYF
TRBJ2-1,NA,TRBV2,CASRNRAYNEQFF
TRBJ2-3,NA,TRBV6-5,CASSLRGITDTQYF
TRBJ1-5,NA,TRBV9,CASSTGPVEPQHF
TRBJ2-7,NA,TRBV4-1,CASSQERARVHEQYF
TRBJ2-2,TRBD1,TRBV15,CATSTRQGDTGELFF
TRBJ1-5,TRBD1,TRBV6-5,CASITDRVEQPQHF